The source of this T cell receptor beta chain is a study of shared clonotypes between healthy human individuals (dated by TCRdb to the early 2020s). Study-wide context: A couple of women and a few men aged 18 to 49 years were included in the cohort. For each donor, three plates each were used for CD4 naive and CD4 memory, two plates were used for CD8 naive, and one plate was used for CD8 memory. To estimate repertoire size and how much clonotype sharing occurs between individuals, the study deeply sequenced the blood TCR repertoires of about five healthy adults. Between about 0.9 and 8.9 billion PBMCs per donor were obtained by leukapheresis. Different laboratories and diverse techniques were used to prepare libraries and sequence TCR repertoires, to increase sequencing depth and limit assay-specific biases.

Overall study outcomes, separate from this receptor: Compared with non-shared clonotypes, the clonotypes found in all four sorted-subset donors had higher generation probabilities. Naive subsets generally had larger estimated clonotype richness than memory subsets. Sampling was restricted to blood, and TCR repertoires in tissue are likely to differ from TCR repertoires in blood. Even with the large sequencing depth, rarefaction of the sorted-subset datasets indicated that sequencing was incomplete. The genetic and exposure-history diversity represented was limited by the small number of donors. Across several donors, approximately 5% of naive CD4, approximately 3.5% of naive CD8, around 2.1% of memory CD4, and about 0.4% of memory CD8 clonotypes were shared. Based on pairwise subsampling, the degree of clonotype sharing among donors was expected to be affected by sequencing depth.

For CDR1 and CDR2, the germline V gene (reference sequence) lists LNHNV and YYDKDF. The CDR3 goes from the cysteine to the phenylalanine over 13 residues. Only the CDR3 part of the read is kept: 39 bases, read in frame from the first base. V drops 5 bases and J drops 4 bases, leaving 11 bases in between. The donors were healthy, HIV-negative adults who had no recently reported acute infections or vaccinations. All donors were Caucasian adults living in Nashville, Tennessee, USA. CD4+ T cells were enriched by magnetic negative selection; naive cells were then positively selected on CD45RA, and the negative fraction formed the memory subset. Blood was obtained by leukapheresis, after which PBMCs were separated by Ficoll-Histopaque density gradient centrifugation and cryopreserved in liquid nitrogen vapor phase. Analytical flow cytometry was used to check the purity and quantity of each magnetically sorted T cell population. Each sorted fraction had its genomic DNA isolated and then quantified by UV absorbance on a Nanodrop 2000c.

TCR CDR3 regions were amplified from genomic DNA by multiplex PCR using the deep immunoSEQ assay. Extracted genomic DNA from each cell subset was spread evenly across all wells of several immunoSEQ 96-well plates, with each plate serving as a replicate. For sorted subsets, approximately 190 ng genomic DNA, equal to tens of thousands of T cell genomes, was loaded into each replicate PCR. Purified libraries were quantified with a Qubit 3.0 fluorometer, sized on a Bioanalyzer 2100, and re-quantified with the KAPA Library Quantification kit. Every immunoSEQ 96-well plate was sequenced on a dedicated single-read 150-cycle Illumina NextSeq 550 flow cell. As for the authors' bioinformatics: Because the immunoSEQ output included only junctional sequences and no quality scores, the filtering could not be the same as the filtering used for full-length reads. Sequences were annotated with PyIR, a Python wrapper for IgBLAST v1.9, and V/J genes and CDR3 were assigned using IMGT germline references. Reads were removed for weak V/J assignments (E-value above 1e-6), missing CDR3, stop codons, out-of-frame junctions, or ambiguous translated residues. V3J clonotypes were defined as sequences sharing the same inferred V gene, J gene, and CDR3 amino acid sequence. Percentage overlap between repertoires was computed as shared unique clonotypes divided by the size of the smaller repertoire. RTK rarefaction, the Chao1 estimator, and Recon v2.1 estimates of unobserved clonotypes were used to assess repertoire richness. Generation probabilities were computed with OLGA for all TCRbeta clonotypes obtained by the gDNA method from several donors. TCRdb carries this immuneACCESS record with in-frame sequences only. Its versions omit some clonotypes, under half of them owing to an unresolved V gene in the studies checked, with the rest unexplained. V, J and clone size are those of that table, while D and trimming were read from the DNA. The table for this sample lists around 1.4 million clones; around 98.5% of them were counted only once. Clones ranked in the top ten supply over 0.3% of the sample.

Worth noting for this clone: The antigen it binds to is not known. Per-base quality was not reported, and no clone a single base away is much larger than it.

The receptor chain draws on TRBV15 and TRBJ2-5; no D gene can be assigned with confidence. This receptor was taken from a man in his thirties or forties in good health. Sequenced: naive CD4+ T cells sorted from blood. Taken with the paper, the label for cell subset or site translates to: CD45RA+ positively selected. The CDR3 region: CATSVRPVETQYF. The nucleotide sequence reads as follows: TGTGCCACCAGCGTTCGGCCAGTAGAGACCCAGTACTTC.